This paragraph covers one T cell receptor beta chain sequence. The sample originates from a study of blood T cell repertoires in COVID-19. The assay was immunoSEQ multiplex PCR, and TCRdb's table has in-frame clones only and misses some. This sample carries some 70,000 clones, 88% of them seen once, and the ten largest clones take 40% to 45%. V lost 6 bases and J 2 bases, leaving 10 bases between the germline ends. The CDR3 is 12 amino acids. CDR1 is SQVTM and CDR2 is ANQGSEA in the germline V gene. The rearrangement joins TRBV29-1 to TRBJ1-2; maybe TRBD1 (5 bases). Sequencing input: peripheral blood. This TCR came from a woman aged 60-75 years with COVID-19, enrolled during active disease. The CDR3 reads CSVVTENYGYTF. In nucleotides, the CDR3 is TGCAGCGTCGTGACAGAGAACTATGGCTACACCTTC.